The 6 T cell receptor beta chains below all came from one sample that was sequenced in a study of cytomegalovirus exposure and HLA in healthy donors. PCR was performed using 60 Vbeta and 13 Jbeta primers. The data were produced by immunoSEQ multiplex PCR, yet TCRdb's version contains in-frame clones alone and is incomplete. Altogether under 130,000 clones are present, roughly three quarters being singletons, with the ten largest covering around 1.3%. The source material was PBMCs. The receptor source for this set is a man aged 35-49 years in good health and CMV-seronegative.

V is TRBV9 and J is TRBJ1-4; tentatively, D is TRBD1 (5 bases). This CDR3 contains 15 residues. From germline, CDR1 is SGDLS and CDR2 YYNGEE. Trimming removed 4 bases at V and 6 bases at J, with 16 bases between. The CDR3 nucleotides read TGTGCCAGCAGCCCCACGCAGGGCTGGGATGAAAAACTGTTTTTT. Its protein is CASSPTQGWDEKLFF. The whole variable domain, remainder taken from reference TRBV9 and TRBJ1-4, is DSGVTQTPKHLITATGQRVTLRCSPRSGDLSVYWYQQSLDQGLQFLIQYYNGEERAKGNILERFSAQQFPDLHSELNLSSLELGDSALYFCASSPTQGWDEKLFFGSGTQLSVL.

The chain has TRBV6-5 and TRBJ2-7, with TRBD1 as a possible D gene (5 bases). The CDR3 contains 15 residues. CDR1 and CDR2 from the germline V gene are MNHEY and SVGAGI. The V end was cut by 0 bases, the J end by 3 bases, with 12 bases between. CDR3 amino acids: CASSYSTAADYEQYF. CDR3 DNA: TGTGCCAGCAGTTACTCGACAGCCGCCGACTACGAGCAGTACTTC.

The gene calls are TRBV7-8 and TRBJ1-5; maybe TRBD1 (6 bases). Trimming removed 2 bases from V and 6 bases from J, with 20 bases in between. The CDR3 has 17 amino acids. From germline, CDR1 is SGHVS and CDR2 FQNEAQ. The CDR3 region is CASSLKGGRGRGQPQHF. Written as DNA, the CDR3 is TGTGCCAGCAGCTTAAAGGGTGGGAGGGGGAGAGGTCAGCCCCAGCATTTT.

Written as DNA, the CDR3 is TGCGCCAGCAGCCACGGAAAACGGGAAAAGTGGGGTAGCTACGAGCAGTACTTC. Translated: CASSHGKREKWGSYEQYF. The chain uses TRBV4-1 and TRBJ2-7; D perhaps matches TRBD2 (5 bases). Germline CDR1 MGHRA, CDR2 YSYEKL. This CDR3 spans 18 amino acids. V was clipped by 3 bases and J by 3 bases, with 24 bases between them.

V usage is TRBV6-5 and J usage is TRBJ2-5, with 15 nucleotides matching TRBD2. CDR1 is MNHEY and CDR2 is SVGAGI in the germline V gene. Trimming removed 5 bases from V and 5 bases from J; junction bases left unmatched: 3. This CDR3 is 15 amino acids long. CDR3 residues: CASSHGLAGGETQYF. The CDR3 coding sequence is TGTGCCAGCAGTCACGGACTAGCGGGAGGGGAGACCCAGTACTTC.

The chain joins TRBV29-1 to TRBJ1-2; 7 nucleotides line up with TRBD1. Losses at the gene ends were 0 bases for V and 5 bases for J; bases not matched to a gene: 3. CDR3 size: 13 residues. Germline loops: CDR1 SQVTM, CDR2 ANQGSEA. CDR3: CSVEDGTEYGYTF. CDR3 coding DNA: TGCAGCGTTGAAGATGGGACAGAATATGGCTACACCTTC.